These 30 T cell receptor beta chains were all obtained from the same sample, sequenced in a study of cytotoxic CD8 clonotypes in ibrutinib-treated CLL. Sequencing used immunoSEQ multiplex PCR; TCRdb keeps in-frame clones, though not all of them. The sample records some 200,000 clones, 60% to 80% being singletons. The input for sequencing was PBMCs, taken after 12 months of ibrutinib treatment. The receptors shown here come from a human donor with chronic lymphocytic leukemia.

The chain carries TRBV6-5 and TRBJ1-3; D call uncertain. The CDR3 runs 13 residues. V lost 1 base to trimming and J lost 8 bases, with 9 bases between them. The V gene's germline CDR1 is MNHEY and CDR2 SVGAGI. CDR3 in DNA: TGTGCCAGCAGTTACTTCGGGGAGGACACCATATATTTT. Translating it yields CASSYFGEDTIYF.

The chain carries TRBV11-2 and TRBJ2-7; D is ambiguous. This CDR3 comprises 16 residues. CDR1 and CDR2 from the germline V gene are SGHAT and FQNNGV. Trimming cost V 0 bases and J 7 bases, with 19 bases left between them. In DNA, the CDR3 is TGTGCCAGCAGCTTAGATCTGGGCAGTCCTTTGGGTGAGCAGTACTTC. Protein: CASSLDLGSPLGEQYF.

The J gene is TRBJ2-5, the V gene TRBV7-9; D unresolved. In germline, CDR1 is SEHNR, CDR2 FQNEAQ (reference sequence). V lost 2 bases, J lost 5 bases, and 9 bases lay in between. The CDR3 length is 13 residues. CDR3 nucleotides: TGTGCCAGCAGCTTAAGAGCGATGGAGACCCAGTACTTC. It codes for CASSLRAMETQYF.

The rearrangement joins TRBV27 to TRBJ2-7, with D possibly called TRBD1 or TRBD2 (5 bases each). The V and J ends lost 2 bases and 7 bases respectively, with 24 bases between them. This CDR3 region has 17 residues. Germline CDR1 MNHEY, CDR2 SMNVEV (reference sequence). The CDR3: CASSLLLPGPVTGEQYF. In DNA form, the CDR3 reads TGTGCCAGCAGTTTACTGCTACCGGGGCCGGTAACGGGAGAGCAGTACTTC.

The chain joins TRBV10-3 to TRBJ2-2; TRBD2 agrees at 7 bases. The V and J ends lost 6 bases and 0 bases, in that order; junction bases with no gene match: 1. Germline V gene data show CDR1 as ENHRY and CDR2 as SYGVKD. The length of the CDR3 is 14 residues. The CDR3 region has the DNA TGTGCCATCAGGGGACTACCGAACACCGGGGAGCTGTTTTTT. Its protein product is CAIRGLPNTGELFF.

In DNA form, the CDR3 reads TGTGCCAGTAGTACAGGGGCGGGGGTGAGCTATGGCTACACCTTC. It is translated as CASSTGAGVSYGYTF. This chain uses TRBV19 with TRBJ1-2; TRBD1 might be the D (6 bases). Trimming removed 4 bases from V and 4 bases from J, with 16 bases in between. CDR3 size: 15 residues. From germline, CDR1 is LNHDA and CDR2 SQIVND (reference sequence).

The V and J genes are TRBV5-6 and TRBJ1-2; TRBD1 is a possible D gene (6 bases). The V gene's germline CDR1 is SGHDT and CDR2 YYEEEE. The CDR3 extends over 14 amino acids. Trimming cost V 5 bases and J 2 bases, with 13 bases left between them. The CDR3 protein is CASRKQGTNYGYTF. CDR3 nucleotides: TGTGCCAGCAGGAAACAGGGAACAAACTATGGCTACACCTTC. The full variable domain, in which reference TRBV5-6 and TRBJ1-2 provide the parts outside the CDR3, is DAGVTQSPTHLIKTRGQQVTLRCSPKSGHDTVSWYQQALGQGPQFIFQYYEEEERQRGNFPDRFSGHQFPNYSSELNVNALLLGDSALYLCASRKQGTNYGYTFGSGTRLTVV.

This chain connects TRBV28 to TRBJ1-2, with D possibly matching TRBD1 (6 bases). V was clipped by 7 bases and J by 6 bases, with 6 bases between them. Germline assignment: CDR1 MDHEN and CDR2 SYDVKM. The CDR3 has 10 residues. The CDR3 here is CASNRDGYTF. CDR3 sequence (DNA): TGTGCCAGCAACAGGGATGGCTACACCTTC.

V usage is TRBV18 and J usage is TRBJ2-5; no definite D call. Germline-derived CDR1 and CDR2 are KGHSH and LQKENI. This CDR3 has 12 amino acids. V lost 3 bases and J 3 bases, leaving 5 bases between the germline ends. CDR3 bases: TGTGCCAGCTCACCTATGAAAGAGACCCAGTACTTC. This translates into CASSPMKETQYF.

The chain links TRBV6-5 to TRBJ2-7; 8 bases line up with TRBD1. The CDR3 contains 15 residues. The V gene end was trimmed by 6 bases and the J gene end by 1 base; junction bases not matched to a gene: 8. The germline gives CDR1 MNHEY, CDR2 SVGAGI. For the CDR3, the DNA is TGTGCCAGCAGGCCCAGACAGGGGTCTTCCTACGAGCAGTACTTC. As protein: CASRPRQGSSYEQYF.

The V gene is TRBV14, the J gene TRBJ1-5, with D hard to call. The ends were cut back, 10 bases at V and 7 bases at J, with 14 bases in the middle. Germline CDR1 SGHDN, CDR2 FVKESK. The CDR3 totals 12 residues. As DNA, the CDR3 is TGTGCCATCCCACCTGAGGACCAGCCCCAGCATTTT. It translates to CAIPPEDQPQHF.

This clone showed up just a few times. The chain joins TRBV29-1 to TRBJ2-3; D might be TRBD1 or TRBD2, each matching 6 bases. Germline V CDR1 and CDR2: SQVTM, ANQGSEA. The CDR3 runs 15 residues. The V end lost 5 bases, the J end lost 4 bases, and 19 bases lay between the germline ends. CDR3 nucleotide sequence: TGCAGCGTTACCCTTTACGGGGGCACGGCAGATACGCAGTATTTT. Protein product: CSVTLYGGTADTQYF.

The chain is built from TRBV19 and TRBJ2-3, with D possibly being TRBD2 (7 bases). This CDR3 has 15 residues. Germline V CDR1 and CDR2: LNHDA, SQIVND (reference sequence). The V and J ends lost 7 bases and 2 bases respectively, with 16 bases between them. The CDR3 DNA follows: TGTGCCAGTACCCCCCGGGGGGCTTTCACAGATACGCAGTATTTT. It specifies CASTPRGAFTDTQYF.

The gene calls are TRBV2 and TRBJ2-7; tentatively, D is TRBD2 (5 bases). The CDR3 runs to 14 residues. Germline CDR1 reads SNHLY; CDR2 reads FYNNEI. Trimming cost V 1 base and J 4 bases, with 11 bases left between them. The CDR3: CASSEGTYIYEQYF. CDR3 nucleotides: TGTGCCAGCAGTGAAGGGACTTACATATACGAGCAGTACTTC.

This clone was counted a few times. The CDR3 is CASRMTEGNYGYTF. The CDR3 DNA reads as TGTGCCAGCAGGATGACCGAAGGGAACTATGGCTACACCTTC. The chain links TRBV2 to TRBJ1-2, with D unclear. The germline V gene encodes CDR1 SNHLY and CDR2 FYNNEI. The CDR3 runs 14 residues. V lost 6 bases and J lost 2, with 13 bases in between.

This clone was seen only once. The rearrangement links TRBV7-8 to TRBJ2-1, with 13 bases aligning to TRBD2. Germline CDR1 and CDR2: SGHVS and FQNEAQ. Trimming at V came to 5 bases and at J to 8 bases, leaving 9 bases not matched to a gene. The CDR3 length is 16 residues. The CDR3: CASSRGLLAGGDEQFF. The CDR3 coding sequence is TGTGCCAGCAGCCGGGGCCTACTAGCGGGAGGGGATGAGCAGTTCTTC. Combining the CDR3 with reference TRBV7-8 and TRBJ2-1 gives the whole variable domain GAGVSQSPRYKVAKRGQDVALRCDPISGHVSLFWYQQALGQGPEFLTYFQNEAQLDKSGLPSDRFFAERPEGSVSTLKIQRTQQEDSAVYLCASSRGLLAGGDEQFFGPGTRLTVL.

The gene calls are TRBV14 and TRBJ1-1; 11 bases line up with TRBD1. The germline V gene has CDR1 SGHDN and CDR2 FVKESK. The CDR3 totals 18 residues. V trimming: 0 bases; J trimming: 10 bases; junction bases outside the gene matches: 16. The DNA for the CDR3 is TGTGCCAGCAGCCAAGATCGAGGACAGGGGGCGCCTCGGGTAGGAGCTTTCTTT. Its translation: CASSQDRGQGAPRVGAFF.

The CDR3 DNA reads as TGTGCCAGCAGCTTCGGGACCGGCCAAGAGACCCAGTACTTC. Translation: CASSFGTGQETQYF. The rearrangement links TRBV7-9 to TRBJ2-5; D is possibly TRBD1 or TRBD2 (5 bases each). Per the germline V gene, CDR1 is SEHNR and CDR2 is FQNEAQ (reference sequence). Trimming left V 3 bases short and J 1 base short, with 9 bases between. This CDR3 has 14 amino acids. The variable domain in full, with the rest retrieved from reference TRBV7-9 and TRBJ2-5, is DTGVSQNPRHKITKRGQNVTFRCDPISEHNRLYWYRQTLGQGPEFLTYFQNEAQLEKSRLLSDRFSAERPKGSFSTLEIQRTEQGDSAMYLCASSFGTGQETQYFGPGTRLLVL.

On this clone: This specimen includes other DNA sequences encoding the same CDR3. The chain employs TRBV27 and TRBJ2-7, with D unclear. CDR3 length: 11 amino acids. V shed 5 bases and J shed 3 bases, with 5 bases lying between them. CDR1 and CDR2 (germline): MNHEY, SMNVEV (reference sequence). The CDR3 DNA reads TGTGCCAGCAGTAGCTACTACGAGCAGTACTTC. Amino acid sequence: CASSSYYEQYF.

This clone was observed a handful of times. The chain joins TRBV28 to TRBJ2-7; TRBD1 aligns across 7 bases. Per germline, CDR1 MDHEN and CDR2 SYDVKM. V shed 7 bases, J shed 5 bases, and the junction held 5 bases outside the gene matches. CDR3 size: 12 residues. The CDR3 region has the DNA TGTGCCAGCACCGACAGGGCTGACGAGCAGTACTTC. Protein: CASTDRADEQYF.

The chain combines TRBV4-1 with TRBJ1-2, with D maybe TRBD1 (6 bases). Trimming took off 1 base at V and 4 bases at J, with 16 bases between the two ends. Germline-derived CDR1 and CDR2 are MGHRA and YSYEKL. The CDR3 spans 16 residues. Here the CDR3 DNA reads TGCGCCAGCAGCCAAGTACCCCTAGGGGGGAGCTATGGCTACACCTTC. Encoded protein: CASSQVPLGGSYGYTF.

The chain combines TRBV10-3 with TRBJ2-7; 10 nucleotides align to TRBD2. V trimming: 6 bases; J trimming: 7 bases; junction bases outside the gene matches: 12. The germline CDR1 and CDR2 sequences are ENHRY and SYGVKD. This CDR3 contains 15 residues. The CDR3 region has the DNA TGTGCCATCAGCCCCGAGCGGGAGGGCCAAAGGGAGCAGTACTTC. Amino acid sequence: CAISPEREGQREQYF.

The rearrangement uses TRBV5-5 and TRBJ2-3, with D hard to call. Germline CDR1 SGHKS, CDR2 YYEKEE (reference sequence). This CDR3 spans 11 amino acids. V shed 4 bases and J shed 2 bases, with 2 bases lying between them. Here the CDR3 reads CASSHTDTQYF. The DNA of the CDR3 is TGTGCCAGCAGCCACACAGATACGCAGTATTTT.

This clone has just a few counts. J is TRBJ2-7 and V is TRBV7-9; D is unresolved. The germline V gene has CDR1 SEHNR and CDR2 FQNEAQ (reference sequence). V was clipped by 5 bases and J by 0 bases, with 17 bases between them. This CDR3 comprises 16 residues. The CDR3 coding sequence is TGTGCCAGCAGCGCGCGTGGACCGTTAAGCTCCTACGAGCAGTACTTC. Its translation is CASSARGPLSSYEQYF. Full variable domain (missing parts from reference TRBV7-9 and TRBJ2-7): DTGVSQNPRHKITKRGQNVTFRCDPISEHNRLYWYRQTLGQGPEFLTYFQNEAQLEKSRLLSDRFSAERPKGSFSTLEIQRTEQGDSAMYLCASSARGPLSSYEQYFGPGTRLTVT.

The chain couples TRBV10-1 to TRBJ2-1; 11 bases map to TRBD2. The J segment lost 15 bases and the V segment lost 5 bases, leaving 9 bases of the junction unmatched. This CDR3 region has 13 residues. Germline lookup yields CDR1 WNHNN and CDR2 SYGVQD (reference sequence). Here the CDR3 reads CASSIATSGVTFF. In DNA, the CDR3 is TGCGCCAGCAGTATCGCGACTAGCGGGGTAACGTTCTTC.

The CDR3 is CASSFSGGDGYTF. DNA of the CDR3: TGTGCCAGCAGCTTCTCTGGTGGAGATGGCTACACCTTC. The chain links TRBV11-3 to TRBJ1-2; D is unresolved. Trimming took off 3 bases at V and 6 bases at J, with 11 bases between the two ends. From germline, CDR1 is SGHNT and CDR2 YENEEA. The CDR3 spans 13 residues.

CDR3 sequence (DNA): TGTGCCAGCAGTTTATATTCAAGCGATCTTAATGAAAAACTGTTTTTT. Translation gives CASSLYSSDLNEKLFF. The V and J genes are TRBV27 and TRBJ1-4, with unresolved D. CDR1 is MNHEY and CDR2 is SMNVEV in the germline V gene (reference sequence). V gave up 1 base and J gave up 4 bases, with 13 bases separating them. CDR3 length: 16 residues.

The V call is TRBV6-5, the J call TRBJ2-3; D tentatively fits TRBD1 or TRBD2 (5 bases each). From germline, CDR1 is MNHEY and CDR2 SVGAGI. There are 14 residues in the CDR3. V was trimmed by 7 bases and J by 5 bases, leaving 16 bases between them. In DNA, the CDR3 is TGTGCCAGCAAATTGGGGACGGCAATAGATACGCAGTATTTT. Its translation: CASKLGTAIDTQYF.

The V gene is TRBV10-1, the J gene TRBJ2-7, with TRBD2 identical over 9 bases. The CDR3 spans 13 residues. Germline CDR1 is WNHNN and CDR2 is SYGVQD (reference sequence). The V gene end was trimmed by 4 bases and the J gene end by 6 bases; junction bases not matched to a gene: 4. CDR3 protein: CASSAILAGEQYF. In DNA form, the CDR3 reads TGCGCCAGCAGTGCGATACTAGCGGGCGAGCAGTACTTC.

V and J are TRBV6-5 and TRBJ2-3; D is unclear. The CDR3 is made up of 16 amino acids. V lost 2 bases to trimming and J lost 1 base, with 13 bases between them. Germline V gene lookup returns CDR1 MNHEY and CDR2 SVGAGI. In DNA, the CDR3 is TGTGCCAGCAGTTACCGCTTCCCACCGGGCACAGATACGCAGTATTTT. The encoded protein is CASSYRFPPGTDTQYF.